The 24 T cell receptor beta chains below were found in one sample sequenced in a study of identical twins. TCRdb passed the 5' RACE reads through MiXCR, listing each CDR3 protein once. The sample lists around 490,000 distinct CDR3 sequences, approximately 14% occurring once. These data are also associated with another study on yellow fever vaccine responses in identical twins.

Input material: CD4+ T cells sorted from blood. The receptors shown here come from a young woman in good health.

This clonotype was detected many times. The CDR3 bases are TGCAGCGAAACAGGGGGCGGTGAGCAGTTCTTC. Protein product: CSETGGGEQFF. This chain links TRBV29-1 with TRBJ2-1, with TRBD1 matching 9 bases. V lost 7 bases and J lost 9; bases outside the gene matches: 4. CDR1 and CDR2 from the germline V gene are SQVTM and ANQGSEA. This CDR3 comprises 11 residues.

Of note for this clonotype: One end of the junction varies from germline; a read error may be responsible. The chain carries TRBV29-1 and TRBJ1-4; TRBD1 matches at 8 bases. CDR3 size: 13 residues. Germline values: CDR1 SQVTM, CDR2 ANQGSEA. This CDR3 is CSVDRAINEKLYF. In DNA form, the CDR3 reads TGCAGCGTGGACAGGGCGATTAATGAAAAACTGTATTTT.

The chain employs TRBV5-1 and TRBJ2-7, with D possibly matching TRBD1 (5 bases). This CDR3 contains 14 residues. V was cut by 0 bases and J by 2 bases, with 9 bases left in between. Germline assignment: CDR1 SGHRS and CDR2 YFSETQ. CDR3 DNA: TGCGCCAGCAGCTTGGATCCAGGGCCCTACGAGCAGTACTTC. Its translation is CASSLDPGPYEQYF.

This clonotype was found many times. This chain uses TRBV20-1 with TRBJ2-5; 7 bases line up with TRBD1. The length of the CDR3 is 15 residues. Germline V CDR1 and CDR2: DFQATT, SNEGSKA (reference sequence). J gave up 5 bases and V 4 bases, and 13 bases lay outside the gene matches. CDR3 nucleotides: TGCAGTGCTAACGCGGCAGGGGGTTTGTGGGAGACCCAGTACTTC. Translated, it gives CSANAAGGLWETQYF.

There are a few counts of this clonotype. This chain uses TRBV24-1 with TRBJ2-1; weak D call: TRBD1 (6 bases). This CDR3 has 13 amino acids. The germline gives CDR1 KGHDR, CDR2 SFDVKD. Trimming took off 3 bases at V and 8 bases at J, with 10 bases between the two ends. CDR3 sequence (DNA): TGTGCCACCAGTGATCCGGACAGTGATGAGCAGTTCTTC. This sequence encodes CATSDPDSDEQFF.

The chain couples TRBV7-2 to TRBJ2-2, with 8 bases that match TRBD2. J gave up 0 bases and V 3 bases, and 3 bases lay outside the gene matches. Germline V gene data show CDR1 as SGHTA and CDR2 as FQGNSA. This CDR3 has 16 residues. CDR3 nucleotides: TGTGCCAGCAGCTTTAGCGGGGCGGCGAACACCGGGGAGCTGTTTTTT. The encoded protein is CASSFSGAANTGELFF.

This clonotype showed up just a few times. This rearrangement joins TRBV18 to TRBJ2-1, with D possibly matching TRBD2 (6 bases). Trimming cost V 0 bases and J 8 bases, with 17 bases left between them. CDR3 length equals 16 residues. CDR1 is KGHSH and CDR2 is LQKENI in the germline V gene. In DNA form, the CDR3 reads TGTGCCAGCTCACCACCGGGGCCCCTCGGAGGGGATGAGCAGTTCTTC. It encodes CASSPPGPLGGDEQFF.

The V gene is TRBV5-1, the J gene TRBJ2-1, with D perhaps TRBD1 (5 bases). With 6 bases removed from V and 6 bases from J, the gap between germline ends came to 16 bases. This CDR3 has 14 residues. CDR1 and CDR2 (germline): SGHRS, YFSETQ. The chain's CDR3 is CASTSGAASNEQFF. In DNA form, the CDR3 reads TGCGCCAGCACATCTGGGGCGGCTTCCAATGAGCAGTTCTTC. Full variable domain (missing parts from reference TRBV5-1 and TRBJ2-1): KAGVTQTPRYLIKTRGQQVTLSCSPISGHRSVSWYQQTPGQGLQFLFEYFSETQRNKGNFPGRFSGRQFSNSRSEMNVSTLELGDSALYLCASTSGAASNEQFFGPGTRLTVL.

This chain links TRBV29-1 with TRBJ1-1; 11 nucleotides match TRBD1. Looked up from germline, CDR1 is SQVTM and CDR2 is ANQGSEA. The CDR3 length is 14 residues. Germline trimming cut 7 bases from V and 3 bases from J; bases unmatched to any gene: 7. DNA of the CDR3: TGCAGCGCGGGACAGGGGGGATTTTACACTGAAGCTTTCTTT. It specifies CSAGQGGFYTEAFF. The variable domain in full, completed from reference TRBV29-1 and TRBJ1-1, reads SAVISQKPSRDICQRGTSLTIQCQVDSQVTMMFWYRQQPGQSLTLIATANQGSEATYESGFVIDKFPISRPNLTFSTLTVSNMSPEDSSIYLCSAGQGGFYTEAFFGQGTRLTVV.

This clonotype was seen a handful of times. The J gene is TRBJ2-5, the V gene TRBV28; 10 bases are shared with TRBD2. The V segment lost 10 bases and the J segment 5 bases; nucleotides outside the gene matches: 16. The CDR3 totals 16 residues. Germline CDR1 and CDR2: MDHEN and SYDVKM. The CDR3 reads CATNLAGATTRETQYF. The CDR3 DNA reads TGTGCCACCAATCTAGCGGGGGCTACCACCAGGGAGACCCAGTACTTC.

This clonotype was counted between two and nine times. CDR3 DNA sequence: TGTGCCAGCTCACCAACGTTAGACAGGGGAATTATCACAAGTGAGCAGTTCTTC. Residues: CASSPTLDRGIITSEQFF. The chain joins TRBV18 to TRBJ2-1, with 8 positions matching TRBD1. V dropped 2 bases and J dropped 9; count of bases not matched to a gene: 18. This CDR3 has 18 amino acids. The V gene's germline CDR1 is KGHSH and CDR2 LQKENI.

The rearrangement uses TRBV7-9 and TRBJ2-1; D not certain. The CDR3 runs 15 residues. Between the trimmed V and J ends, which lost 2 bases and 9 bases, there was a span of 17 bases. Looked up from germline, CDR1 is SEHNR and CDR2 is FQNEAQ (reference sequence). The CDR3 here is CASSLMKGSGGEQFF. The CDR3 region has the DNA TGTGCCAGCAGCTTAATGAAAGGATCAGGTGGTGAGCAGTTCTTC.

V is TRBV5-1 and J is TRBJ1-2, with TRBD1 matching over 8 bases. J was trimmed by 6 bases and V by 4 bases; bases with no gene match: 8. The CDR3 runs 14 residues. Germline CDR1 is SGHRS and CDR2 is YFSETQ. The CDR3 loop reads CASSHPDRVNGYTF. As DNA, the CDR3 is TGCGCCAGCAGCCACCCGGACAGGGTCAATGGCTACACCTTC.

This clonotype was counted once. The rearrangement links TRBV7-9 to TRBJ2-2; D remains ambiguous. The CDR3 contains 16 residues. Trimming pared 1 base from V and 1 base from J, leaving 10 bases between. Germline V gives CDR1 SEHNR, CDR2 FQNEAQ (reference sequence). CDR3 region: CASSLVVALNTGELFF. CDR3 nucleotides: TGTGCCAGCAGCTTAGTGGTCGCTCTGAACACCGGGGAGCTGTTTTTT.

This clonotype was recorded a few times. The rearrangement links TRBV20-1 to TRBJ2-1, with 8 bases lining up with TRBD2. The CDR3 has 15 residues. Germline CDR1 and CDR2: DFQATT and SNEGSKA (reference sequence). Trimming cost V 6 bases and J 7 bases; bases outside gene matches: 14. CDR3 DNA sequence: TGCAGTGCCCCGGCGGCTCAGCGGGAGATAAATGAGCAGTTCTTC. Amino acid sequence: CSAPAAQREINEQFF.

The rearrangement uses TRBV7-3 and TRBJ2-1; TRBD2 matches at 15 bases. CDR3 length: 16 amino acids. With 5 bases clipped from V and 5 bases from J, the junction kept 4 bases outside the gene matches. The germline V gene encodes CDR1 SGHTA and CDR2 FQGTGA. Here the CDR3 DNA reads TGTGCCAGCAGCCCCGGGACTAGCGGGAGGAACAATGAGCAGTTCTTC. The encoded protein is CASSPGTSGRNNEQFF. Based on the CDR3 plus reference TRBV7-3 and TRBJ2-1, the full variable domain is GAGVSQTPSNKVTEKGKYVELRCDPISGHTALYWYRQSLGQGPEFLIYFQGTGAADDSGLPNDRFFAVRPEGSVSTLKIQRTERGDSAVYLCASSPGTSGRNNEQFFGPGTRLTVL.

A single count supports this clonotype. This chain uses TRBV29-1 with TRBJ2-3; the match to TRBD1 covers 11 bases. This CDR3 has 14 residues. CDR1 is SQVTM, CDR2 ANQGSEA, per germline. With 7 bases clipped from V and 3 bases from J, the junction kept 6 bases outside the gene matches. As DNA, the CDR3 is TGCAGCGCTCTTGGGACAGGGGGGACAGATACGCAGTATTTT. It codes for CSALGTGGTDTQYF.

This clonotype came up many times. CDR3 nucleotides: TGTGCCAGCAGAAGGGACAGGGTAACCGGGGAGCTGTTTTTT. Amino acid sequence: CASRRDRVTGELFF. The chain uses TRBV27 and TRBJ2-2; 9 positions match TRBD1. CDR1 is MNHEY, CDR2 SMNVEV, per germline (reference sequence). V trimming: 6 bases; J trimming: 5 bases; junction bases outside the gene matches: 4. The CDR3 spans 14 residues.

This clonotype was picked up a small number of times. V and J are TRBV10-3 and TRBJ1-1; D gene unclear. This CDR3 region has 13 residues. Per the germline V gene, CDR1 is ENHRY and CDR2 is SYGVKD. The germline V and J ends were trimmed by 6 bases and 1 base, with 9 bases remaining between them. The CDR3 coding sequence is TGTGCCATCAGAAAGGACGAGAACACTGAAGCTTTCTTT. Its translation: CAIRKDENTEAFF.

Note on this clonotype: One end of the junction does not line up with germline, which may come from a read error. The gene calls are TRBV7-2 and TRBJ2-7; tentatively, D is TRBD1 or TRBD2 (5 bases each). The germline V gene has CDR1 SGHTA and CDR2 FQGNSA. The CDR3 runs 15 residues. Written as DNA, the CDR3 is TGTGCCAGCAGTTTAGGGGTAGCGATCCCCTACGAGCAGTACTTC. This translates into CASSLGVAIPYEQYF.

The table lists this clonotype with a few counts. In nucleotides, the CDR3 is TGTGCCACCAGCAATCTAGCGGGAAACTACGAGCAGTACGTC. Translating it yields CATSNLAGNYEQYV. This rearrangement joins TRBV24-1 to TRBJ2-7; TRBD2 agrees at 9 bases. With 7 bases clipped from V and 3 bases from J, the junction kept 6 bases outside the gene matches. This CDR3 is 14 amino acids long. Looked up from germline, CDR1 is KGHDR and CDR2 is SFDVKD.

The chain joins TRBV5-1 to TRBJ2-3; D perhaps matches TRBD1 (6 bases). The V and J ends lost 4 bases and 2 bases respectively, with 17 bases between them. The CDR3 consists of 16 residues. Per the germline V gene, CDR1 is SGHRS and CDR2 is YFSETQ. CDR3 in amino acids: CASSPWSGHYTDTQYF. DNA for the CDR3: TGCGCCAGCAGCCCCTGGTCGGGACACTACACAGATACGCAGTATTTT.

The table lists this clonotype with many counts. The genes are TRBV12-3 or TRBV12-4 and TRBJ2-5; 8 bases line up with TRBD2. With 6 bases clipped from V and 4 bases from J, the junction kept 7 bases outside the gene matches. The CDR3 has 14 amino acids. The CDR3 is CASSNRGGSETQYF. CDR3 coding DNA: TGTGCCAGCAGCAATCGGGGGGGGTCAGAGACCCAGTACTTC.

This clonotype was seen a handful of times. This sequence joins TRBV29-1 and TRBJ2-7; 8 nucleotides match TRBD1. From germline, CDR1 is SQVTM and CDR2 ANQGSEA. V lost 7 bases, J lost 0 bases, and 8 bases stayed unmatched. This CDR3 is 14 amino acids long. CDR3 loop: CSARDRTRSYEQYV. Written as DNA, the CDR3 is TGCAGCGCACGGGACAGGACTCGCTCCTACGAGCAGTACGTC.